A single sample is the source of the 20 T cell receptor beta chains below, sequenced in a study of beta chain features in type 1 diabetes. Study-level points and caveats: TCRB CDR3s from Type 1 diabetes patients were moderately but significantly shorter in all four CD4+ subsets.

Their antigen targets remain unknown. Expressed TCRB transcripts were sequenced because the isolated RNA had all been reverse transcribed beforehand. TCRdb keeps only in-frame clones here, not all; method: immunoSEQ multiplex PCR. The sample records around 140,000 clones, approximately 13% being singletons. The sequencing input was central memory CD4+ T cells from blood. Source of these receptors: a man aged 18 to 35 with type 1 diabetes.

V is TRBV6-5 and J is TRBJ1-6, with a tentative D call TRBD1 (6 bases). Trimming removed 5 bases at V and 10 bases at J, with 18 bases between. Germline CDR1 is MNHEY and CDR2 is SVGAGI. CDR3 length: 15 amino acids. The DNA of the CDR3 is TGTGCCAGCAGTACCGGGAAAGGGGGGCGATCACCCCTCCACTTT. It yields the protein CASSTGKGGRSPLHF.

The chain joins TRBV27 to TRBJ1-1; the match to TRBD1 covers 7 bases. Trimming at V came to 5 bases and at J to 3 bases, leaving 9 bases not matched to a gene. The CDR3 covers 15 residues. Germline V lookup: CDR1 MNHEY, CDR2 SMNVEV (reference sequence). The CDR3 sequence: CASSPPNRGYTEAFF. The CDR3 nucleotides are TGTGCCAGCAGTCCGCCCAACAGGGGTTACACTGAAGCTTTCTTT.

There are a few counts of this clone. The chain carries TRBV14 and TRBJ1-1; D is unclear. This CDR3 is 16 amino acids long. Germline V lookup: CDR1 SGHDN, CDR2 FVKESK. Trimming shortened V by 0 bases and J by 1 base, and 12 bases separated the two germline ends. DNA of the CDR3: TGTGCCAGCAGCCAAGATGCCGGGAGAAGGAACACTGAAGCTTTCTTT. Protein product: CASSQDAGRRNTEAFF.

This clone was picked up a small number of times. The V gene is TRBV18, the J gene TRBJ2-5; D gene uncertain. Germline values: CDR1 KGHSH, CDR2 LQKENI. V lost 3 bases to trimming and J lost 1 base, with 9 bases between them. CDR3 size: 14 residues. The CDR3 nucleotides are TGTGCCAGCTCACCCAGTCGCAGCCAAGAGACCCAGTACTTC. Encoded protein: CASSPSRSQETQYF.

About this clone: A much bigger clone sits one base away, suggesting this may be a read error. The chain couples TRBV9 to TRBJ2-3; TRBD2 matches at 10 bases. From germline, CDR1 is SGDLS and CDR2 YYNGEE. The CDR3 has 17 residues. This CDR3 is CSSNPAAAGGKTDTQYF. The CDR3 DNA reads TGTTCCAGCAATCCCGCAGCAGCGGGGGGGAAAACAGATACGCAGTATTTT.

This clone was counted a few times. CDR3: CAWSVSGYSPLHF. DNA for the CDR3: TGTGCCTGGAGTGTCTCCGGGTATTCACCCCTCCACTTT. The chain employs TRBV30 and TRBJ1-6; D is undetermined. CDR3 length: 13 amino acids. The germline CDR1 and CDR2 sequences are GTSNPN and SVGIG (reference sequence). Trimming removed 0 bases from V and 8 bases from J, with 8 bases in between.

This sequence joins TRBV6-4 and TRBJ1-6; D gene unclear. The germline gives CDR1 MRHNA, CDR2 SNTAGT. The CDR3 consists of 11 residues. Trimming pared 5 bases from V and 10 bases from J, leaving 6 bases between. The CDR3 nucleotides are TGTGCCAGCAGTACGGGATCACCCCTCCACTTT. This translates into CASSTGSPLHF.

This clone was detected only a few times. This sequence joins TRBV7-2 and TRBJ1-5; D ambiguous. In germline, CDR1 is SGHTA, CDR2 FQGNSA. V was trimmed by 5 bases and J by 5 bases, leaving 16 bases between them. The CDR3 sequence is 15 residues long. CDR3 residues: CASSLRWGADQPQHF. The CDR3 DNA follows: TGTGCCAGCAGCCTCCGCTGGGGAGCGGATCAGCCCCAGCATTTT.

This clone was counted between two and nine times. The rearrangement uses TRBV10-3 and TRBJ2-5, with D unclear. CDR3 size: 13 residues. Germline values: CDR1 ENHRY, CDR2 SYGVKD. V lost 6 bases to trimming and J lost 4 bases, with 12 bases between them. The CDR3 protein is CAIRPQPGETQYF. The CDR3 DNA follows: TGTGCCATCAGGCCCCAGCCAGGAGAGACCCAGTACTTC.

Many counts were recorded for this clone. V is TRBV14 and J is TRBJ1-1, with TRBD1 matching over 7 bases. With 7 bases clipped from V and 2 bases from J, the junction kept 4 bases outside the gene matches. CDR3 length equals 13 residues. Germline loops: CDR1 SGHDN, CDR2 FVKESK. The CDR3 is CASNGQVNTEAFF. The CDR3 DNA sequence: TGTGCCAGCAACGGACAGGTCAACACTGAAGCTTTCTTT.

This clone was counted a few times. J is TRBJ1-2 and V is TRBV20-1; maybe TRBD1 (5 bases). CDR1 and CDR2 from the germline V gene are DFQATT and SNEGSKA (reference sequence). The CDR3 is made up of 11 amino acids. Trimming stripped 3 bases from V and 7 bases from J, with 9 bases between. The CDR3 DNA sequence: TGCAGTGCTAGTGGGGGATTTGGCTACACCTTC. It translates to CSASGGFGYTF.

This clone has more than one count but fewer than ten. The CDR3 DNA is TGTGCCAGCTCGGCACAGGGCGTGAACACTGAAGCTTTCTTT. Encoded protein: CASSAQGVNTEAFF. The chain couples TRBV18 to TRBJ1-1; tentatively, D is TRBD1 (6 bases). V lost 6 bases and J lost 0, with 11 bases in between. Per the germline V gene, CDR1 is KGHSH and CDR2 is LQKENI. The CDR3 consists of 14 residues.

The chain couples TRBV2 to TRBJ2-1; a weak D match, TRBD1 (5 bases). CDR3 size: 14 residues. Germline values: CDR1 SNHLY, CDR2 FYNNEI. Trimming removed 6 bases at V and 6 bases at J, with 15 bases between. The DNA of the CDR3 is TGTGCCAGCAGCGAAAGGCAGGGAATCAATGAGCAGTTCTTC. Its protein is CASSERQGINEQFF.

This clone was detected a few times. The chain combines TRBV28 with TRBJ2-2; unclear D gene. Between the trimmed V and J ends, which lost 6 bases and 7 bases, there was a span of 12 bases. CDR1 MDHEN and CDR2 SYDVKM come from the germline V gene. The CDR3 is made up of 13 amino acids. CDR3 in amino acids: CASSYKDHGELFF. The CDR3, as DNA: TGTGCCAGCAGCTACAAAGACCACGGGGAGCTGTTTTTT.

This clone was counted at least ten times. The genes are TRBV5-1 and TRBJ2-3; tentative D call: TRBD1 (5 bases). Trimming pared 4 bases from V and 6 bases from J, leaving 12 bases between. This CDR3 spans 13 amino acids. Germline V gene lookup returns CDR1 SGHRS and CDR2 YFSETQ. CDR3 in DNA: TGCGCCAGCAGCATTCAGAACAGGGATACGCAGTATTTT. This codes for CASSIQNRDTQYF.

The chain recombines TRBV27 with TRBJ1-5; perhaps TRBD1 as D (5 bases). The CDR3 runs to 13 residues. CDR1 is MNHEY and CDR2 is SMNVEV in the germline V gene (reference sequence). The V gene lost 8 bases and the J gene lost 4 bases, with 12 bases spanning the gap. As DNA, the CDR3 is TGTGCCAGCGGAGGGGTTGGGAATCAGCCCCAGCATTTT. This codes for CASGGVGNQPQHF.

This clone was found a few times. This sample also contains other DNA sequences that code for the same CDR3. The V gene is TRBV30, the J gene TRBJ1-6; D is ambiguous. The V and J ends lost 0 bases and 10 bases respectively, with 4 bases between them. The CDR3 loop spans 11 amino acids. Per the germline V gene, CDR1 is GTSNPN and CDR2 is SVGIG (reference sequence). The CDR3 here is CAWSVGSPLHF. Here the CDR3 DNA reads TGTGCCTGGAGTGTAGGATCACCCCTCCACTTT.

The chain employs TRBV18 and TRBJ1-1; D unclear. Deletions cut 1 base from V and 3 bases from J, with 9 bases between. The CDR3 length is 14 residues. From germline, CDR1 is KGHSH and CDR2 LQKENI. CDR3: CASSPQGVDTEAFF. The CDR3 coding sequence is TGTGCCAGCTCACCACAGGGAGTGGACACTGAAGCTTTCTTT.

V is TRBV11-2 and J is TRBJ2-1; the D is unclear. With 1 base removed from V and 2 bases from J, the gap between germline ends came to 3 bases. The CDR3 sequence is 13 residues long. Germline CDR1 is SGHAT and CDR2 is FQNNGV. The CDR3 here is CASSLAPYNEQFF. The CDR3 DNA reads TGTGCCAGCAGCTTAGCTCCCTACAATGAGCAGTTCTTC.

Here the CDR3 reads CASSSAFGTIRQYF. The CDR3, as DNA: TGTGCCAGCAGCTCAGCTTTCGGGACTATCCGGCAGTACTTC. The chain joins TRBV11-2 to TRBJ2-5, with 7 bases that match TRBD2. The V gene end was trimmed by 4 bases and the J gene end by 11 bases; junction bases not matched to a gene: 13. Germline CDR1 reads SGHAT; CDR2 reads FQNNGV. CDR3 length: 14 amino acids.